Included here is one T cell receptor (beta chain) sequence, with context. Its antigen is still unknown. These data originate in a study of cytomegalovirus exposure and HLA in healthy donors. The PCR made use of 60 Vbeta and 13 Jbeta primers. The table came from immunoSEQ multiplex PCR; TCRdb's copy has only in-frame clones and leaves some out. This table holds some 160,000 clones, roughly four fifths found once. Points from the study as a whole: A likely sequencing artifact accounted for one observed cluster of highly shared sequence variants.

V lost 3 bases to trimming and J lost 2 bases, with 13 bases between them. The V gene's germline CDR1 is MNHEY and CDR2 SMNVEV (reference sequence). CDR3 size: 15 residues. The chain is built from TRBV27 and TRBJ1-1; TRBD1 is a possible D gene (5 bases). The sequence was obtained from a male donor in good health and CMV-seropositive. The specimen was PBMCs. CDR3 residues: CASSFVKGSNTEAFF. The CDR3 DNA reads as TGTGCCAGCAGTTTCGTAAAGGGGTCAAACACTGAAGCTTTCTTT.